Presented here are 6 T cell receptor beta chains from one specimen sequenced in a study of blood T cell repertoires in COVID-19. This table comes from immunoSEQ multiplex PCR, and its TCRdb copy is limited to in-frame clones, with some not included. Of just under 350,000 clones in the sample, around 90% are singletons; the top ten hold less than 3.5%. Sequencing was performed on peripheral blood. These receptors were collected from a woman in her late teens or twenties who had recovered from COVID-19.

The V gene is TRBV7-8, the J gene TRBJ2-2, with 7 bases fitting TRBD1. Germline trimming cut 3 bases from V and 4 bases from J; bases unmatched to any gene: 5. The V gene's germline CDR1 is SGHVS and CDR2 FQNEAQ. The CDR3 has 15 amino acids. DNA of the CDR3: TGTGCCAGCAGCTTCCGGGACAGTTCCACCGGGGAGCTGTTTTTT. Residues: CASSFRDSSTGELFF.

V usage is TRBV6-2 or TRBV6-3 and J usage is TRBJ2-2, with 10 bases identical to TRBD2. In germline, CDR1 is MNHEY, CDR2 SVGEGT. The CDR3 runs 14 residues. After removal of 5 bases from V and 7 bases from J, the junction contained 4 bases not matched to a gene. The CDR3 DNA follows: TGTGCCAGCAGTCGCGGGACTAGCGTCGGGGAGCTGTTTTTT. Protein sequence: CASSRGTSVGELFF.

The CDR3 sequence: CASSYFSGRNEKLFF. CDR3 DNA: TGTGCCAGCAGTTATTTTTCAGGGAGGAATGAAAAACTGTTTTTT. This chain uses TRBV6-6 with TRBJ1-4; TRBD1 is a possible D gene (5 bases). V lost 3 bases and J lost 5, with 13 bases in between. Germline CDR1 and CDR2: MNHNY and SVGAGI (reference sequence). This CDR3 contains 15 residues.

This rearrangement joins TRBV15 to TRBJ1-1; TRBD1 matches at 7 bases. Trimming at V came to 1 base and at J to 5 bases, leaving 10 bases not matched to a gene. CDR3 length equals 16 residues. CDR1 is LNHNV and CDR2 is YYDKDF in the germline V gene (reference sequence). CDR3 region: CATSRVPPGGKTEAFF. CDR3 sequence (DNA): TGTGCCACCAGCAGAGTTCCCCCAGGGGGGAAAACTGAAGCTTTCTTT.

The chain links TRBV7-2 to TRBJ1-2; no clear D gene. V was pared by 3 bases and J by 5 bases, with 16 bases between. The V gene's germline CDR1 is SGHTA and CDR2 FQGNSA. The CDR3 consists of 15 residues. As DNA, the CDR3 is TGTGCCAGCAGCTTGAGGCGGGGTGAGGGATATGGCTACACCTTC. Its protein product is CASSLRRGEGYGYTF.

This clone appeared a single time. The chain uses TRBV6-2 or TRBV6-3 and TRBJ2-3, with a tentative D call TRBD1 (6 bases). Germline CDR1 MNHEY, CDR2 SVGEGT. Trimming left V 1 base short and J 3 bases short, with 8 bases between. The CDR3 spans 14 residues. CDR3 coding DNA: TGTGCCAGCAGTTACTTGGACAGAACAGATACGCAGTATTTT. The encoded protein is CASSYLDRTDTQYF.